This is a list of T cell receptor beta chains from one sample in a study of blood T cell repertoires in COVID-19. Sequencing used immunoSEQ multiplex PCR; TCRdb keeps in-frame clones, though not all of them. The sample carries a few hundred thousand clones, about 91% recorded once. Sequenced sample: peripheral blood. These receptors all come from a person between 18 and 30 years old with COVID-19, enrolled during active disease. Both conserved end residues are part of each CDR3. Each record gives: clone size, J gene, D gene, V gene, CDR3 protein, CDR3 DNA. The D gene is left open where the match is weak. Size values are once, few and many counts, or a class for expanded clones, and some rows have none.

NA	TRBJ2-7	TRBD2	TRBV18	CASSPTSGRLEQYF	TGTGCCAGCTCACCGACTAGCGGGAGACTAGAGCAGTACTTC
few	TRBJ1-2	NA	TRBV18	CASSYEPTGSGYTF	TGTGCCAGCTCGTACGAACCGACAGGCAGTGGCTACACCTTC
NA	TRBJ2-6	NA	TRBV24-1	CATSDAGFGANVLTF	TGTGCCACCAGTGATGCGGGATTTGGGGCCAACGTCCTGACTTTC
few	TRBJ2-7	NA	TRBV5-3	CARSLNRRSDEQYF	TGTGCCAGAAGCTTGAACAGGCGTTCGGACGAGCAGTACTTC
NA	TRBJ1-2	TRBD1	TRBV10-3	CAISVATGRYGYTF	TGTGCCATCAGTGTGGCGACAGGGCGCTATGGCTACACCTTC
few	TRBJ1-2	NA	TRBV28	CASSLIQGGYTF	TGTGCCAGCAGTTTAATACAGGGTGGCTACACCTTC
NA	TRBJ1-1	TRBD1	TRBV25-1	CASSTQGTEAFF	TGTGCCAGCAGTACACAGGGGACTGAAGCTTTCTTT
NA	TRBJ2-2	TRBD1	TRBV4-1	CASSQKQGAGTGELFF	TGCGCCAGCAGCCAAAAACAGGGGGCGGGCACCGGGGAGCTGTTTTTT
NA	TRBJ1-4	NA	TRBV5-4	CASSLERGNEKLFF	TGTGCCAGCAGCTTAGAGAGGGGGAATGAAAAACTGTTTTTT
NA	TRBJ2-2	TRBD2	TRBV9	CASTPYTGTTTTGELFF	TGTGCCAGCACCCCCTACACCGGGACTACGACCACCGGGGAGCTGTTTTTT
NA	TRBJ1-2	TRBD1	TRBV11-2	CASSLAHRGNYGYTF	TGTGCCAGCAGCTTAGCCCACAGGGGTAACTATGGCTACACCTTC
NA	TRBJ2-1	TRBD2	TRBV7-9	CASSPSGSSSNEQFF	TGTGCCAGCAGCCCTAGCGGGAGTTCTTCCAATGAGCAGTTCTTC
NA	TRBJ1-2	TRBD1	TRBV7-9	CASSARQGARYGYTF	TGTGCCAGCAGCGCTCGACAGGGGGCTCGATATGGCTACACCTTC
NA	TRBJ2-5	TRBD2	TRBV3-1/TRBV3-2	CASSRGRKAETQYF	TGTGCCAGCAGCCGCGGGAGGAAGGCGGAGACCCAGTACTTC
NA	TRBJ2-2	TRBD1	TRBV5-4	CASGQGITGELFF	TGTGCCAGCGGACAGGGGATCACCGGGGAGCTGTTTTTT
NA	TRBJ1-6	NA	TRBV10-3	CAISESSGLGGSPLHF	TGTGCCATCAGTGAGTCGTCGGGACTGGGGGGTTCACCCCTCCACTTT
NA	TRBJ2-1	NA	TRBV11-2	CASTSTHNEQFF	TGTGCCAGCACCTCCACACACAATGAGCAGTTCTTC
NA	TRBJ1-2	NA	TRBV6-6	CASSYSPQGRYGYTF	TGTGCCAGCAGTTACTCCCCACAGGGAAGGTATGGCTACACCTTC
NA	TRBJ2-7	NA	TRBV7-2	CASSARNRDILEEQYF	TGTGCCAGCAGCGCACGGAACCGGGACATATTGGAGGAGCAGTACTTC
NA	TRBJ2-3	TRBD2	TRBV2	CASSEAASGITDTQYF	TGTGCCAGCAGTGAAGCTGCTAGCGGGATCACAGATACGCAGTATTTT
once	TRBJ1-1	NA	TRBV2	CASEVNTEAFF	TGTGCCAGCGAGGTGAACACTGAAGCTTTCTTT
NA	TRBJ2-7	NA	TRBV5-1	CASFSGGGDTYEQYF	TGCGCCAGTTTTTCGGGGGGCGGTGACACCTACGAGCAGTACTTC
NA	TRBJ2-3	TRBD2	TRBV4-1	CASSQDVTGGADTQYF	TGCGCCAGCAGCCAAGATGTAACGGGAGGGGCAGATACGCAGTATTTT